What follows are 13 T cell receptor beta chains derived from one specimen sequenced in a study of T cell repertoires in cytomegalovirus infection (dated by TCRdb to the late 2010s). The instrument given in TCRdb is Illumina HiSeq 1500. The raw public reads went through TCRdb reprocessing: fastp at Q25, MiXCR clone calling, in-frame beta chains kept. Rows with one shared CDR3 protein collapse into an entry with the most common genes and DNA. The sample table lists roughly 240,000 distinct CDR3 sequences, around 6.2% of them with a count of one. Under 7.5% of the sample is taken by the ten largest. The sequenced sample consisted of PBMCs. These receptors were taken from a human donor in good health (CMV status not recorded). Some clones in this sample may be carry-over from other donors' samples.

At least ten counts were recorded for this clonotype. The chain joins TRBV7-2 to TRBJ2-7; 15 bases match TRBD2. The V gene's germline CDR1 is SGHTA and CDR2 FQGNSA. J was trimmed by 6 bases and V by 4 bases; bases with no gene match: 7. The CDR3 has 16 amino acids. The CDR3 region has the DNA TGTGCCAGCAGCTCCCGGACTAGCGGGGGGGCGATCGAGCAGTACTTC. Translating gives CASSSRTSGGAIEQYF.

For this clonotype: At one end, the junction sequence differs from germline, possibly due to a read error. The chain combines TRBV7-7 with TRBJ1-1, with unresolved D. Germline V gene sequence: CDR1 SSHAT, CDR2 FNYEAQ (reference sequence). This CDR3 contains 15 residues. The CDR3 DNA reads as TGTGCTAGCAGCCCAAGTGGACTGCAGAACACTGAAGCTTTCTTT. Its translation: CASSPSGLQNTEAFF.

This clonotype was recorded a few times. This rearrangement joins TRBV24-1 to TRBJ2-3; maybe TRBD2 (6 bases). The CDR3 contains 14 residues. Trimming removed 9 bases at V and 0 bases at J, with 12 bases between. CDR1 and CDR2 (germline): KGHDR, SFDVKD. CDR3 sequence (DNA): TGTGCCACCTTCGGGACTCTTAGCACAGATACGCAGTATTTT. Its translation: CATFGTLSTDTQYF.

The sample holds many counts of this clonotype. The chain couples TRBV28 to TRBJ1-2; D is unclear. Trimming pared 4 bases from V and 8 bases from J, leaving 8 bases between. The CDR3 contains 11 residues. The germline gives CDR1 MDHEN, CDR2 SYDVKM. Here the CDR3 reads CASSSATGYTF. DNA for the CDR3: TGTGCCAGCAGTTCTGCCACGGGCTACACCTTC.

This clonotype was seen only a few times. J is TRBJ1-2 and V is TRBV24-1; D remains ambiguous. This CDR3 comprises 12 residues. Trimming removed 9 bases from V and 1 base from J, with 8 bases in between. Germline V lookup: CDR1 KGHDR, CDR2 SFDVKD. In DNA form, the CDR3 reads TGTGCCACCGCGGGAGATAACTATGGCTACACCTTC. This codes for CATAGDNYGYTF.

This clonotype has ten or more counts. CDR3 sequence reads: CASSFGSGGGNPEQFF. The CDR3 nucleotides are TGTGCCAGCAGCTTCGGCTCCGGGGGGGGTAACCCTGAGCAGTTCTTC. The gene calls are TRBV7-2 and TRBJ2-1; 8 positions agree with TRBD2. V was pared by 3 bases and J by 9 bases, with 13 bases of the junction left unmatched. The CDR3 sequence is 16 residues long. CDR1 and CDR2 (germline): SGHTA, FQGNSA.

The gene calls are TRBV6-1 and TRBJ2-5; D not certain. Germline values: CDR1 MNHNS, CDR2 SASEGT. Between the trimmed V and J ends, which lost 3 bases and 5 bases, there was a span of 13 bases. The CDR3 runs to 14 residues. This CDR3 reads CASSDVWVEETQYF. The CDR3 coding sequence is TGTGCCAGCAGTGATGTTTGGGTGGAGGAGACCCAGTACTTC.

This clonotype was observed many times. V and J are TRBV29-1 and TRBJ2-4; 9 bases match TRBD1. The V and J ends lost 3 bases and 9 bases, in that order; junction bases with no gene match: 12. The CDR3 contains 15 residues. Germline V gives CDR1 SQVTM, CDR2 ANQGSEA. For the CDR3, the DNA is TGCAGCGTTGAGGGACAGGGAGCACCCGGTGGCATTCAGTACTTC. Residues: CSVEGQGAPGGIQYF.

This clonotype was picked up many times. The rearrangement joins TRBV20-1 to TRBJ1-3; D is unclear. The CDR3 extends over 12 amino acids. The germline V and J ends were trimmed by 6 bases and 0 bases, with 6 bases remaining between them. Per the germline V gene, CDR1 is DFQATT and CDR2 is SNEGSKA (reference sequence). As DNA, the CDR3 is TGCAGTGCCACCAGCTCTGGAAACACCATATATTTT. Its protein is CSATSSGNTIYF.

This clonotype was counted ten times or more. This CDR3 is CASSLGRAGELFF. In DNA form, the CDR3 reads TGTGCCAGCAGTTTAGGCCGGGCCGGGGAGCTGTTTTTT. The chain joins TRBV12-3 or TRBV12-4 to TRBJ2-2; D is undetermined. This CDR3 spans 13 amino acids. V lost 1 base and J 6 bases, leaving 6 bases between the germline ends.

Many counts were recorded for this clonotype. The chain recombines TRBV2 with TRBJ2-3; D possibly matches TRBD1 or TRBD2 (5 bases each). The CDR3 runs to 16 residues. Trimming removed 6 bases from V and 2 bases from J, with 18 bases in between. Germline CDR1 reads SNHLY; CDR2 reads FYNNEI. The chain's CDR3 is CASREWGRQSTDTQYF. DNA for the CDR3: TGTGCCAGCAGGGAGTGGGGACGCCAGTCCACAGATACGCAGTATTTT.

This clonotype was recorded many times. The chain combines TRBV2 with TRBJ1-4, with D possibly being TRBD1 (6 bases). CDR1 and CDR2 from the germline V gene are SNHLY and FYNNEI. The CDR3 sequence is 14 residues long. The V and J ends lost 2 bases and 7 bases respectively, with 11 bases between them. CDR3 coding DNA: TGTGCCAGCAGTGAACACAGGGAGACTGAAAAACTGTTTTTT. Its translation is CASSEHRETEKLFF.

This clonotype was seen repeatedly, ten times or more. This chain links TRBV7-2 with TRBJ1-5; 7 bases line up with TRBD1. V lost 5 bases to trimming and J lost 5 bases; unmatched junction nucleotides: 6. The CDR3 loop spans 14 amino acids. The germline CDR1 and CDR2 sequences are SGHTA and FQGNSA. CDR3 in DNA: TGTGCCAGCAGCGACAGGGCGGGCGATCAGCCCCAGCATTTT. This translates into CASSDRAGDQPQHF. Based on the CDR3 plus reference TRBV7-2 and TRBJ1-5, the full variable domain is GAGVSQSPSNKVTEKGKDVELRCDPISGHTALYWYRQSLGQGLEFLIYFQGNSAPDKSGLPSDRFSAERTGGSVSTLTIQRTQQEDSAVYLCASSDRAGDQPQHFGDGTRLSIL.